This T cell receptor (beta chain) was obtained from a study of blood T cells in healthy people across ages (dated by TCRdb to between 2014 and 2016). About the investigation overall: In model experiments, roughly one uniquely barcoded TCR beta cDNA molecule per two T cells was captured by template switching. Using deep sequencing normalized with unique cDNA molecular identifiers, the study measured how TCR beta repertoire diversity changes with age. Donors were grouped into four age groups: young (average approximately 16 years), middle-aged (39), aged (about 60) and long-lived (just over 80). To avoid experimental bias, donors of different ages were spread randomly across the sequencing lanes. Two additional independent replicas of 1 million unique cDNA reads from the same blood draw were analyzed for two donors (one aged 18 to 30 and one aged 80 or older). Overall results and qualifications from the work: Because the CMV infection status of the donors was unknown, age-related changes in expanded clonotypes may potentially have been confounded. Observed TCR beta diversity per million T cells fell roughly linearly with age, and a significant reduction was already apparent by age around 44. Estimates of total diversity from one million sequenced T cells were regarded as lower bounds and underestimates. Since profiling was done on bulk unsorted PBMCs, naive and antigen-experienced compartments could not be conclusively compared. There was a strong correlation between observed TCR beta diversity and the percentage of naive T cells measured by flow cytometry. Compared with the aged group, more naive CD4+ T cells, fewer expanded clones and increased TCR diversity were shown by the long-lived group, suggesting age selection.

The CDR3 starts with the cysteine, ends with the phenylalanine, and has 14 residues. Of the read, only the CDR3 DNA is kept; its 42 bases are in frame from base 1. The V end gives up 7 bases and the J end 7 bases, leaving 10 bases in the junction not matched to a gene. The germline V gene specifies MNHEY as CDR1 and SVGEGT as CDR2. Preparation of the library involved 5' RACE. Sequenced using an Illumina HiSeq 2500. A second roughly 6 to 11 cycle PCR used a sample-barcoded 5' primer and a J-beta primer mix. A template-switch 5' adaptor carrying 12 random nucleotides introduced a unique molecular identifier onto each TCR beta cDNA molecule. At least 3 million CDR3-containing paired-end reads were obtained from each sample. First-strand cDNA synthesis was performed from all RNA using the Mint cDNA synthesis kit, with priming by a TRBC-specific oligonucleotide. After uracil-DNA glycosylase treatment, a first 18-cycle PCR used universal primers M1SS and BC2_uni_R on all cDNA. The authors' pipeline ran thus. Each sample was normalized by randomly selecting 1 million high-quality reads, each carrying a distinct molecular identifier. Instead of being binned into consensus sequences, reads with shared molecular identifiers were discarded. MiTCR, set to a Q25 quality threshold and the strictest error-elimination algorithm, was used for CDR3 identification, clonotype clustering and error correction. Lower-bound total TCR beta diversity was estimated with a nonparametric unseen species model using Euler transformation. Using fastp at Q25 and MiXCR, TCRdb reprocessed the public reads and kept productive beta chains. Rows are unified per CDR3 protein, each entry keeping the most common DNA and genes. The V and J calls were determined by TCRdb, not by the authors. The sample table holds over 1,200,000 distinct CDR3 sequences, of which around 59% were seen once. The ten largest clones capture about 6.7% of the sample.

Donors were approximately 42 systemically healthy Caucasian individuals from Russia aged 6 to 90 years. Around 9.7 milliliters of peripheral blood were collected from each donor into EDTA-treated Vacutainer tubes. Ficoll-Paque density-gradient centrifugation was used to isolate PBMCs, with at least 6.5 million per sample. Total RNA was extracted from PBMCs with Trizol reagent, with at least 6 micrograms obtained per sample. The percentages of naive CD45RAhigh/CD27high T cells were determined by flow cytometry on a PBMC aliquot from every donor. On this clonotype itself: No cognate antigen has been identified for it. No per-base quality is available; no much larger clone lies one base away.

This sequence originates from a man aged 18 to 30 in good health. Sequenced material: blood. Here the chain combines TRBV6-2 or TRBV6-3 and TRBJ2-3, and TRBD2 matches 8 of the central bases. The CDR3 protein sequence reads: CASKSAGGQYTQYF. DNA sequence: TGTGCCAGCAAATCGGCGGGGGGCCAATATACGCAGTATTTT.